These 16 T cell receptor beta chains were all obtained from the same sample, sequenced in a study of blood T cell repertoires in COVID-19. Produced via immunoSEQ multiplex PCR; TCRdb's table is partial and in-frame only. The data show 180,000 or so clones, approximately 80% seen once. The sequenced sample was PBMCs or T cells enriched from blood (not recorded which). The receptors derive from a man in his fifties or sixties who had been exposed to COVID-19.

The chain has TRBV5-4 and TRBJ2-1; 8 bases line up with TRBD1. CDR3 length: 15 amino acids. The germline CDR1 and CDR2 sequences are SGHNT and YYREEE (reference sequence). The V gene end was trimmed by 4 bases and the J gene end by 5 bases; junction bases not matched to a gene: 8. Here the CDR3 reads CASSQPGQDNNEQFF. CDR3 nucleotide sequence: TGTGCCAGCAGCCAACCGGGACAGGATAACAATGAGCAGTTCTTC.

The J gene is TRBJ2-7, the V gene TRBV11-1; the match to TRBD2 covers 11 bases. This CDR3 contains 15 residues. Germline V CDR1 and CDR2: SGHAT, FQDESV (reference sequence). Trimming cost V 2 bases and J 4 bases; bases outside gene matches: 4. Here the CDR3 DNA reads TGTGCCAGCAGCTTATCCAGGACTAGCGGGTACGAGCAGTACTTC. Amino acid sequence: CASSLSRTSGYEQYF.

CDR3 DNA sequence: TGTGCCAGCAGCTCCCGAGGGCTAGCGGCGCCCGACGAGCAGTACTTC. It specifies CASSSRGLAAPDEQYF. The V and J genes are TRBV11-2 and TRBJ2-7, with 7 positions matching TRBD2. Germline trimming cut 4 bases from V and 5 bases from J; bases unmatched to any gene: 14. Per germline, CDR1 SGHAT and CDR2 FQNNGV. CDR3 length: 16 residues.

The V and J genes are TRBV7-2 and TRBJ2-1; D may be TRBD2 (6 bases). Trimming took off 7 bases at V and 5 bases at J, with 15 bases between the two ends. This CDR3 has 14 amino acids. The germline CDR1 and CDR2 sequences are SGHTA and FQGNSA. The CDR3 region is CASKAGSQNNEQFF. The CDR3 DNA reads TGTGCCAGCAAAGCGGGTTCTCAGAACAATGAGCAGTTCTTC. The full variable domain, its missing parts supplied by reference TRBV7-2 and TRBJ2-1, is GAGVSQSPSNKVTEKGKDVELRCDPISGHTALYWYRQSLGQGLEFLIYFQGNSAPDKSGLPSDRFSAERTGGSVSTLTIQRTQQEDSAVYLCASKAGSQNNEQFFGPGTRLTVL.

The V gene is TRBV3-1 (or the pseudogene TRBV3-2), the J gene TRBJ1-1; 7 positions agree with TRBD1. The CDR3 is 17 amino acids. Losses at the gene ends were 0 bases for V and 1 base for J; bases not matched to a gene: 8. Germline-derived CDR1 and CDR2 are LGHDT and YNNKEL (reference sequence). The CDR3 reads CASSQEYATGKNTEAFF. CDR3 nucleotides: TGTGCCAGCAGCCAAGAATATGCGACAGGGAAGAACACTGAAGCTTTCTTT.

The count of this clone is one. This chain uses TRBV12-3 or TRBV12-4 with TRBJ2-1; unclear D gene. V lost 1 base and J lost 4, with 5 bases in between. This CDR3 has 13 amino acids. CDR3 residues: CASSLGLYNEQFF. DNA of the CDR3: TGTGCCAGCAGTTTAGGACTGTACAATGAGCAGTTCTTC.

The chain is built from TRBV5-6 and TRBJ2-1; D is possibly TRBD1 (6 bases). The CDR3 runs to 16 residues. Germline CDR1 reads SGHDT; CDR2 reads YYEEEE. The V end lost 0 bases, the J end lost 0 bases, and 10 bases lay between the germline ends. In DNA, the CDR3 is TGTGCCAGCAGCTTGGTAGGGGGATCCTCCTACAATGAGCAGTTCTTC. Its protein is CASSLVGGSSYNEQFF. Based on the CDR3 plus reference TRBV5-6 and TRBJ2-1, the full variable domain is DAGVTQSPTHLIKTRGQQVTLRCSPKSGHDTVSWYQQALGQGPQFIFQYYEEEERQRGNFPDRFSGHQFPNYSSELNVNALLLGDSALYLCASSLVGGSSYNEQFFGPGTRLTVL.

The chain links TRBV19 to TRBJ1-4, with 12 bases aligning to TRBD1. V shed 1 base and J 9 bases; nucleotides not matched to a gene: 3. Looked up from germline, CDR1 is LNHDA and CDR2 is SQIVND (reference sequence). This CDR3 is 15 amino acids long. The CDR3 DNA reads as TGTGCCAGTAGTATAGTGGGACAGGGGGCCCAAAAACTGTTTTTT. Amino acid sequence: CASSIVGQGAQKLFF.

The CDR3 loop reads CASSDGQGWETQYF. DNA of the CDR3: TGTGCCAGCAGTGACGGACAGGGGTGGGAGACCCAGTACTTC. The chain has TRBV6-1 and TRBJ2-5; 9 nucleotides agree with TRBD1. The CDR3 is 14 residues long. Trimming at V came to 3 bases and at J to 5 bases, leaving 4 bases not matched to a gene. CDR1 and CDR2 (germline): MNHNS, SASEGT.

The chain is built from TRBV10-1 and TRBJ1-5; 7 bases fit TRBD1. The J segment lost 0 bases and the V segment lost 0 bases, leaving 14 bases of the junction unmatched. CDR1 and CDR2 (germline): WNHNN, SYGVQD (reference sequence). This CDR3 has 20 residues. CDR3 sequence: CASSESRVTGSGYSNQPQHF. In DNA, the CDR3 is TGCGCCAGCAGTGAGTCGAGAGTGACAGGGAGCGGCTATAGCAATCAGCCCCAGCATTTT.

This chain connects TRBV20-1 to TRBJ1-1; 7 positions match TRBD1. CDR3 length: 11 residues. Germline V gene lookup returns CDR1 DFQATT and CDR2 SNEGSKA (reference sequence). The J segment lost 6 bases and the V segment lost 6 bases, leaving 4 bases of the junction unmatched. The CDR3: CSATGTAEAFF. CDR3 nucleotide sequence: TGCAGTGCGACCGGGACAGCTGAAGCTTTCTTT.

The J gene is TRBJ2-1, the V gene TRBV24-1; D perhaps matches TRBD1 (5 bases). The CDR3 loop spans 15 amino acids. V was pared by 0 bases and J by 8 bases, with 13 bases between. Germline V gene sequence: CDR1 KGHDR, CDR2 SFDVKD. The CDR3 spells CATSDLRAGFHEQFF. The CDR3 coding sequence is TGTGCCACCAGTGATTTGAGGGCAGGGTTCCATGAGCAGTTCTTC.

The genes are TRBV24-1 and TRBJ2-3, with TRBD2 identical over 9 bases. CDR3 length equals 16 residues. Germline loops: CDR1 KGHDR, CDR2 SFDVKD. The V gene end was trimmed by 3 bases and the J gene end by 1 base; junction bases not matched to a gene: 4. The CDR3 loop reads CATSDIAGVGTDTQYF. The DNA for the CDR3 is TGTGCCACCAGTGATATAGCGGGAGTGGGCACAGATACGCAGTATTTT.

The chain employs TRBV28 and TRBJ1-4; the D gene is possibly TRBD1 (6 bases). The CDR3 runs 15 residues. Trimming pared 5 bases from V and 7 bases from J, leaving 17 bases between. The V gene's germline CDR1 is MDHEN and CDR2 SYDVKM. CDR3 in amino acids: CASSEERGRGEKLFF. CDR3 sequence (DNA): TGTGCCAGCAGTGAAGAAAGGGGGAGAGGTGAAAAACTGTTTTTT.

This chain uses TRBV24-1 with TRBJ2-5; D remains ambiguous. This CDR3 contains 11 residues. The V end was cut by 3 bases, the J end by 7 bases, with 5 bases between. Looked up from germline, CDR1 is KGHDR and CDR2 is SFDVKD. In DNA, the CDR3 is TGTGCCACCAGTGATACGGGGACCCAGTACTTC. Amino acids: CATSDTGTQYF.

V usage is TRBV10-3 and J usage is TRBJ2-1; tentatively, D is TRBD2 (6 bases). Per germline, CDR1 ENHRY and CDR2 SYGVKD. The CDR3 is 16 residues long. V was trimmed by 3 bases and J by 8 bases, leaving 20 bases between them. The CDR3 region is CAISDPSAQVVYEQFF. As DNA, the CDR3 is TGTGCCATCAGTGACCCTAGCGCTCAGGTTGTATATGAGCAGTTCTTC.